This TCR beta chain was sequenced in a study of identical twins. Study findings and constraints: Invariant cells of the MAIT and iNKT types might have partly distorted the zero-insertion analyses. Twins shared out-of-frame alpha sequences with excess low generation probability.

V dropped 1 base and J dropped 0 bases, with 9 bases sitting between them. The CDR3 is made up of 15 amino acids. CDR1 and CDR2 from the germline V gene are LNHDA and SQIVND (reference sequence). This clonotype appeared many times. Its antigen remains unknown. One entry per CDR3 protein, called by TCRdb with MiXCR from the 5' RACE reads. The table shows 550,000 to 700,000 distinct CDR3 sequences, with 21% occurring only once. These data were also filed under a second study, of T cells expressing NK-cell markers. Per that study: The authors derived TCR beta repertoires from sorted CD3+CD56+NKG2C+, CD3+CD56+NKG2C- and CD3+CD56-NKG2C+ T cells. HCMV seropositivity marked seven of the eight sequenced donors; one was seronegative.

The chain couples TRBV19 to TRBJ1-1; D is undetermined. This TCR derives from a woman aged 18 to 35 in good health. Source material: PBMCs. CDR3 sequence (DNA): TGTGCCAGTAGTATAGTGGGTTATATGAACACTGAAGCTTTCTTT. This encodes CASSIVGYMNTEAFF.